Listed below are T cell receptor beta chains from one sample, sequenced in a study of blood T cell repertoires in COVID-19. The table came from immunoSEQ multiplex PCR; TCRdb's copy has only in-frame clones and leaves some out. The sample contains approximately 160,000 clones, roughly 88% of which appear only once. The sample was peripheral blood. The receptors come from a woman aged 50 to 65 in a cohort sampled during active or convalescent COVID-19. The CDR3 runs from the conserved cysteine through the conserved F or W. The D gene is left open where the match is weak. Clone size is given for some rows only: seen once, a few or many times, or a class if the clone is expanded.

>TRBV5-5|TRBJ2-7|NA|NA
CASSQRLDNHYEQYF
TGTGCCAGCAGCCAAAGACTGGACAACCACTACGAGCAGTACTTC
>TRBV6-4|TRBJ2-2|NA|NA
CASSQGMGTGELFF
TGTGCCAGCAGTCAGGGAATGGGCACCGGGGAGCTGTTTTTT
>TRBV3-1/TRBV3-2|TRBJ1-5|NA|NA
CASSGDSPIFDHQPQHF
TGTGCCAGCAGCGGAGATAGTCCCATTTTTGATCATCAGCCCCAGCATTTT
>TRBV7-2|TRBJ2-5|NA|TRBD2
CASSASGGAHRETQYF
TGTGCCAGCAGCGCTAGCGGGGGGGCTCATAGGGAGACCCAGTACTTC
>TRBV14|TRBJ1-1|NA|TRBD1
CASSQDRQGRRNTEAFF
TGTGCCAGCAGCCAAGATCGACAGGGGAGGAGGAACACTGAAGCTTTCTTT
>TRBV4-1|TRBJ2-7|NA|TRBD2
CASSRLAGHEQYF
TGCGCCAGCAGCCGACTAGCGGGGCACGAGCAGTACTTC
>TRBV6-5|TRBJ1-2|NA|NA
CASWAGEGGYTF
TGTGCCAGCTGGGCAGGGGAGGGTGGCTACACCTTC
>TRBV7-2|TRBJ1-5|NA|NA
CASSLGSGRGSQPQHF
TGTGCCAGCAGCTTAGGGTCGGGTCGGGGGTCTCAGCCCCAGCATTTT
>TRBV5-4|TRBJ1-6|NA|NA
CASSFLGRNNSPLHF
TGTGCCAGCAGCTTCTTGGGCCGTAATAATTCACCCCTCCACTTT
>TRBV30|TRBJ1-2|few|NA
CAWIPTGTHYGYTF
TGTGCCTGGATCCCCACAGGGACCCACTATGGCTACACCTTC
>TRBV4-3|TRBJ1-4|NA|NA
CASSQDNRATTNEKLFF
TGCGCCAGCAGCCAAGACAACAGAGCAACAACTAATGAAAAACTGTTTTTT
>TRBV19|TRBJ2-7|NA|TRBD1
CASSAGGALYEQYF
TGTGCCAGTAGTGCAGGGGGAGCCCTTTACGAGCAGTACTTC
>TRBV19|TRBJ2-2|NA|NA
CASSYPGGKTGELFF
TGTGCCAGTAGTTACCCGGGGGGCAAAACCGGGGAGCTGTTTTTT
>TRBV19|TRBJ2-2|NA|TRBD2
CASRTGTSITGELFF
TGTGCCAGTAGGACCGGGACTAGTATCACCGGGGAGCTGTTTTTT
>TRBV2|TRBJ2-7|NA|NA
CASSDLRSGYEQYF
TGTGCCAGCAGTGACCTACGGAGTGGCTACGAGCAGTACTTC
>TRBV7-9|TRBJ1-1|NA|NA
CASSSVRGPPNTEAFF
TGTGCCAGCAGTTCGGTTCGAGGGCCCCCGAATACTGAAGCTTTCTTT
>TRBV7-3|TRBJ2-2|NA|TRBD1
CASSPGVYRGRTGELFF
TGTGCCAGCAGCCCGGGGGTCTACAGGGGGCGCACCGGGGAGCTGTTTTTT
>TRBV10-3|TRBJ1-1|NA|NA
CAISEVQGNLALNTEAFF
TGTGCCATCAGTGAGGTACAGGGAAACCTCGCACTGAACACTGAAGCTTTCTTT
>TRBV9|TRBJ2-1|NA|NA
CASSPHQRVSSYNEQFF
TGTGCCAGCAGCCCCCATCAGAGGGTGTCGTCCTACAATGAGCAGTTCTTC
>TRBV5-1|TRBJ2-7|NA|NA
CASSLEQGDYEQYF
TGCGCCAGCAGCTTGGAACAGGGAGATTACGAGCAGTACTTC
>TRBV7-3|TRBJ1-3|NA|NA
CASSPSGSGNTIYF
TGTGCCAGCAGCCCATCAGGTTCTGGAAACACCATATATTTT
>TRBV13|TRBJ1-2|NA|NA
CASSRGARYGYTF
TGTGCCAGCAGCCGGGGGGCTCGGTATGGCTACACCTTC
>TRBV21-1|TRBJ2-5|NA|NA
CASSKERLAGRPGSETQYF
TGTGCCAGCAGCAAAGAACGGCTAGCGGGGCGCCCCGGATCAGAGACCCAGTACTTC
>TRBV6-6|TRBJ2-1|NA|TRBD2
CASTPPGTSGYNEQFF
TGTGCCAGCACCCCACCGGGGACTAGCGGATACAATGAGCAGTTCTTC
>TRBV5-1|TRBJ2-1|NA|NA
CASSLEDRNNEQFF
TGCGCCAGCAGCTTGGAAGACAGGAACAATGAGCAGTTCTTC